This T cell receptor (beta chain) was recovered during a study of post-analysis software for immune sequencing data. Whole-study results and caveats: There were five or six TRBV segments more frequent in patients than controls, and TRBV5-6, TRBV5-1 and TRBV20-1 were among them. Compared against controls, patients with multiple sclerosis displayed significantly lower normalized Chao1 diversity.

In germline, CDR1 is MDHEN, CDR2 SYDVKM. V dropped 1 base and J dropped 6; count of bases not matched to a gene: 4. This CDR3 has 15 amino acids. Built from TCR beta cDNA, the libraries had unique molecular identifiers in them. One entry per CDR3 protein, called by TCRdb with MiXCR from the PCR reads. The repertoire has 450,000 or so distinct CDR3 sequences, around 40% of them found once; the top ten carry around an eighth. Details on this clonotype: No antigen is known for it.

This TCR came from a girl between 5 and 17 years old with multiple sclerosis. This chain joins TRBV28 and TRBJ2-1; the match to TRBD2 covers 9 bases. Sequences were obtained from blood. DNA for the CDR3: TGTGCCAGCAGTTTATTAGGCGGGGGGGGCAATGAGCAGTTCTTC. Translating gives CASSLLGGGGNEQFF. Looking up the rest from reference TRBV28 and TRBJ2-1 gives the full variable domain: DVKVTQSSRYLVKRTGEKVFLECVQDMDHENMFWYRQDPGLGLRLIYFSYDVKMKEKGDIPEGYSVSREKKERFSLILESASTNQTSMYLCASSLLGGGGNEQFFGPGTRLTVL.